This T cell receptor (beta chain) was recorded in a study of control samples from healthy donors and cancer patients. V lost 6 bases and J lost 9; bases outside the gene matches: 11. The length of the CDR3 is 15 residues. Germline V gene data show CDR1 as MNHEY and CDR2 as SMNVEV (reference sequence). TCRdb's copy holds only in-frame clones and misses some; the assay was immunoSEQ multiplex PCR. The sample has roughly 120,000 clones, roughly 90% seen once. Sequenced sample: blood. J is TRBJ1-5 and V is TRBV27, with 10 bases matching TRBD1. The receptor comes from a man aged 50-59 years in good health. In DNA, the CDR3 is TGTGCCAGCAGCCGACAGGGGGCCACAAAATCGCCCCAGCATTTT. Protein sequence: CASSRQGATKSPQHF.